The 15 T cell receptor beta chains in this list originate from one sample, sequenced in a study of PD-1 blockade in classical Hodgkin lymphoma. This sample's time point: newly diagnosed, previously untreated cHL patient sample. Investigators obtained CD8+ T cells from thawed PBMCs by magnetic negative selection. Sequencing used immunoSEQ multiplex PCR; TCRdb keeps in-frame clones, though not all of them. The sample has more than 7,500 clones; about 90% are singletons. The specimen was CD8+ T cells from blood. These receptors were taken from a human donor with classical Hodgkin lymphoma.

The chain recombines TRBV4-1 with TRBJ2-3; D remains ambiguous. V was shortened by 1 base and J by 4 bases, with 12 bases between the two germline ends. The germline CDR1 and CDR2 sequences are MGHRA and YSYEKL. The CDR3 has 15 amino acids. The CDR3 DNA is TGCGCCAGCAGCCAAGTCCACCTGACCGCAGATACGCAGTATTTT. Encoded protein: CASSQVHLTADTQYF.

In the case of this clone: At one of its ends the junction is not consistent with the germline gene, which may arise from a read error. The sample carries other DNA sequences with the same CDR3. This chain uses TRBV28 with TRBJ2-7, with D possibly TRBD2 on 6 matching bases. The CDR3 has 15 residues. Looked up from germline, CDR1 is MDHEN and CDR2 is SYDVKM. The CDR3 nucleotides are TGCGCCAGCAGCCCCCGGGGGAACCCACCCTACGAGCAGTACTTC. It yields the protein CASSPRGNPPYEQYF.

The chain carries TRBV5-5 and TRBJ1-2; 9 bases agree with TRBD1. CDR3 length: 14 residues. Looked up from germline, CDR1 is SGHKS and CDR2 is YYEKEE (reference sequence). Losses at the gene ends were 4 bases for V and 4 bases for J; bases not matched to a gene: 5. Here the CDR3 reads CASSQTGGSYGYTF. CDR3 DNA sequence: TGTGCCAGCAGCCAAACAGGGGGCTCCTATGGCTACACCTTC.

Written as DNA, the CDR3 is TGTGCCAGCAGTCGGGCGTATAGCAATCAGCCCCAGCATTTT. The encoded protein is CASSRAYSNQPQHF. The chain carries TRBV27 and TRBJ1-5; D is unclear. CDR3 length: 14 amino acids. The V end lost 5 bases, the J end lost 0 bases, and 8 bases lay between the germline ends. Germline V gives CDR1 MNHEY, CDR2 SMNVEV (reference sequence).

This clone came up once. This chain uses TRBV4-3 with TRBJ1-1; D is unresolved. Germline V gene sequence: CDR1 LGHNA, CDR2 YSLEER. Trimming removed 0 bases from V and 1 base from J, with 21 bases in between. The CDR3 is 19 amino acids. CDR3 amino acids: CASSQDLMIGEVPNTEAFF. The CDR3 nucleotides are TGCGCCAGCAGCCAAGATTTAATGATTGGGGAGGTTCCGAACACTGAAGCTTTCTTT.

The chain has TRBV28 and TRBJ1-2; 7 bases line up with TRBD1. Germline CDR1 is MDHEN and CDR2 is SYDVKM. The CDR3 consists of 15 residues. Losses at the gene ends were 4 bases for V and 4 bases for J; bases not matched to a gene: 9. The CDR3 region has the DNA TGTGCCAGCAGTTACCCCAGACAGGGATCCTATGGCTACACCTTC. Its protein is CASSYPRQGSYGYTF.

The CDR3 sequence: CAIRAYGNTIYF. The CDR3 coding sequence is TGTGCCATCAGAGCATATGGAAACACCATATATTTT. The V call is TRBV10-3, the J call TRBJ1-3; D is uncertain. There are 12 residues in the CDR3. Looked up from germline, CDR1 is ENHRY and CDR2 is SYGVKD. The germline V and J ends were trimmed by 6 bases and 3 bases, with 6 bases remaining between them.

The CDR3 is CASSPAGGHYGYTF. CDR3 nucleotides: TGCGCCAGCAGCCCAGCGGGGGGCCACTATGGCTACACCTTC. The rearrangement joins TRBV4-1 to TRBJ1-2; TRBD1 might be the D (6 bases). CDR3 length: 14 residues. Germline V CDR1 and CDR2: MGHRA, YSYEKL. V lost 4 bases and J 3 bases, leaving 12 bases between the germline ends.

This clone came up once. This chain's CDR3 is CASSYRQGVNEKLFF. The CDR3, as DNA: TGTGCCAGCAGTTACAGACAGGGAGTTAATGAAAAACTGTTTTTT. The chain links TRBV6-5 to TRBJ1-4, with TRBD1 matching over 7 bases. The germline V gene encodes CDR1 MNHEY and CDR2 SVGAGI. V shed 2 bases and J 4 bases; nucleotides not matched to a gene: 4. The CDR3 sequence is 15 residues long.

V usage is TRBV4-3 and J usage is TRBJ1-3; D is undetermined. Germline CDR1 reads LGHNA; CDR2 reads YSLEER. The CDR3 runs 16 residues. Trimming removed 0 bases from V and 0 bases from J, with 9 bases in between. CDR3 in amino acids: CASSQDMGGSGNTIYF. In nucleotides, the CDR3 is TGCGCCAGCAGCCAAGACATGGGCGGCTCTGGAAACACCATATATTTT.

The V gene is TRBV10-3, the J gene TRBJ2-7; 9 positions agree with TRBD1. CDR3 length equals 14 residues. From germline, CDR1 is ENHRY and CDR2 SYGVKD. V was clipped by 6 bases and J by 2 bases; unmatched bases: 5. CDR3 in amino acids: CAISHRDRAYEQYF. The CDR3 DNA sequence: TGTGCCATCAGCCACCGGGACAGGGCCTACGAGCAGTACTTC.

This chain connects TRBV10-3 to TRBJ2-2; D is possibly TRBD2 (7 bases). V lost 7 bases and J 7 bases, leaving 19 bases between the germline ends. From germline, CDR1 is ENHRY and CDR2 SYGVKD. This CDR3 has 15 residues. As DNA, the CDR3 is TGTGCCATCACCGGCGGGGGCTTGGGGGGCGGGGAGCTGTTTTTT. Its translation is CAITGGGLGGGELFF.

The V and J genes are TRBV4-1 and TRBJ2-7, with a weak D call TRBD2 (6 bases). CDR1 and CDR2 (germline): MGHRA, YSYEKL. The CDR3 consists of 14 residues. The V and J ends lost 0 bases and 1 base respectively, with 7 bases between them. This CDR3 reads CASSQDGGSYEQYF. CDR3 DNA sequence: TGCGCCAGCAGCCAAGATGGGGGGTCCTACGAGCAGTACTTC.

The V gene is TRBV2, the J gene TRBJ2-2; D unresolved. The V and J ends lost 1 base and 7 bases respectively, with 10 bases between them. Germline V gives CDR1 SNHLY, CDR2 FYNNEI. The CDR3 extends over 14 amino acids. CDR3 residues: CASSEVAAYGELFF. Written as DNA, the CDR3 is TGTGCCAGCAGTGAAGTCGCGGCTTACGGGGAGCTGTTTTTT.

The rearrangement joins TRBV28 to TRBJ1-2; TRBD1 might be the D (6 bases). Germline V gives CDR1 MDHEN, CDR2 SYDVKM. The CDR3 sequence is 15 residues long. The ends were cut back, 3 bases at V and 5 bases at J, with 16 bases in the middle. The CDR3 reads CASSFRGHGSYGYTF. In nucleotides, the CDR3 is TGTGCCAGCAGTTTTAGGGGACACGGGAGTTATGGCTACACCTTC.